Listed below are T cell receptor beta chains from one sample, sequenced in a study of cytomegalovirus exposure and HLA in healthy donors. Profiled with immunoSEQ multiplex PCR; TCRdb holds only in-frame clones, not every one. Found here are more than 150,000 clones, roughly 87% of them singletons; the top ten hold around 0.21%. The sample consisted of PBMCs. These receptors originate from a girl under three years old in good health and CMV-seronegative. Each CDR3 is given with its conserved first and last residue. D genes are given only for firm matches. Size values are once, few and many counts, or a class for expanded clones, and some rows have none.

TRBV18	TRBD1	NA	12	TRBJ2-7	TGTGCCAGCTCACCGGACAGGGACGAGCAGTACTTC	CASSPDRDEQYF
TRBV7-9	TRBD1	NA	15	TRBJ1-6	TGTGCCAGCAGCGCTGGACAGGTTCCCAATTCACCCCTCCACTTT	CASSAGQVPNSPLHF
TRBV5-4	NA	NA	14	TRBJ1-1	TGTGCCAGCGCTAAGGGGGGGGCCGACACTGAAGCTTTCTTT	CASAKGGADTEAFF
TRBV5-1	TRBD1	NA	16	TRBJ2-7	TGCGCCAGCAGCTTGGGGCCCGGGACAGGGACACACGAGCAGTACTTC	CASSLGPGTGTHEQYF
TRBV4-1	TRBD2	once	14	TRBJ2-1	TGCGCCAGCACCGGGACTAGCGGCTACAATGAGCAGTTCTTC	CASTGTSGYNEQFF
TRBV9	TRBD1	NA	13	TRBJ1-2	TGTGCCAGCAGCGTAGAGACAGGGTATGGCTACACCTTC	CASSVETGYGYTF
TRBV6-5	NA	NA	11	TRBJ1-2	TGTGCCAGCAGTTCCGAAGGCAGGCACCGTTTC	CASSSEGRHRF
TRBV4-1	NA	NA	16	TRBJ2-1	TGCGCCAGCAGCCAAGGATTAGGGGGGGCCGCGGCTGAGCAGTTCTTC	CASSQGLGGAAAEQFF
TRBV19	TRBD1	NA	13	TRBJ1-5	TGTGCCAGTAGGGGACAGGGTGAACAGCCCCAGCATTTT	CASRGQGEQPQHF
TRBV7-8	NA	once	13	TRBJ2-7	TGTGCCAGCAGTCCCGAACGGGGCTACGAGCAGTACTTC	CASSPERGYEQYF
TRBV19	TRBD1	NA	16	TRBJ2-2	TGTGCCAGTAGTCCCCCGGGACAGGGAAGCTTTGGGGAGCTGTTTTTT	CASSPPGQGSFGELFF
TRBV6-1	NA	NA	13	TRBJ1-3	TGTGCCAGCAGTCCAGGGTGGGGAAACACCATATATTTT	CASSPGWGNTIYF
TRBV18	TRBD1	NA	16	TRBJ2-2	TGTGCCAGCTCACAAGGACAGGGGGCCGGTACCGGGGAGCTGTTTTTT	CASSQGQGAGTGELFF
TRBV29-1	NA	NA	14	TRBJ2-2	TGCAGCGTCCAGCTTGGGGGCCGCACCGGGGAGCTGTTTTTT	CSVQLGGRTGELFF
TRBV27	TRBD1	once	15	TRBJ2-7	TGTGCCAGCAGTTCTCTAACAGGGGTGGGCTACGAGCAGTACTTC	CASSSLTGVGYEQYF
TRBV5-1	NA	once	13	TRBJ2-5	TGCGCCAGCAGCTGGGTGGGCTCCGCGACCCAGTACTTC	CASSWVGSATQYF
TRBV29-1	NA	NA	13	TRBJ2-7	TGCAGCGTTGAGTCCAGGGTATCGGGCGAGCAGTACTTC	CSVESRVSGEQYF
TRBV9	TRBD1	few	16	TRBJ1-3	TGTGCCAGCAGCGCAGCCGGGACAGGGGCAGGAAACACCATATATTTT	CASSAAGTGAGNTIYF
TRBV19	TRBD1	NA	15	TRBJ2-7	TGTGCCAGTAGTATGGGACAGGGAAACGGATACGAGCAGTACTTC	CASSMGQGNGYEQYF
TRBV18	TRBD1	NA	17	TRBJ1-6	TGTGCCAGCTCTCCCGGGACAGGGAGCTCCTATAATTCACCCCTCCACTTT	CASSPGTGSSYNSPLHF
TRBV7-8	TRBD2	NA	14	TRBJ2-1	TGTGCCAGCAGCTTTACTAGCGTTTGGCATGAGCAGTTCTTC	CASSFTSVWHEQFF
TRBV5-1	TRBD2	NA	13	TRBJ2-1	TGCGCCAGCAGCGTACTAGCGGAGGATGAGCAGTTCTTC	CASSVLAEDEQFF
TRBV5-6	NA	NA	13	TRBJ1-1	TGTGCCAGCAGCTTGGACGTGGGCACCGAAGCTTTCTTT	CASSLDVGTEAFF
TRBV5-6	NA	NA	14	TRBJ2-7	TGTGCCAGCAGCTTGGTCCAGGCACCCTACGAGCAGTACTTC	CASSLVQAPYEQYF
TRBV5-6	TRBD1	NA	14	TRBJ2-7	TGTGCCAGCAGCTTTTTCGACAGGGGCTACGAGCAGTACTTC	CASSFFDRGYEQYF
TRBV25-1	NA	NA	14	TRBJ1-1	TGTGCCAGCAGTGAACCCGGGTTAGGAACTGAAGCTTTCTTT	CASSEPGLGTEAFF
TRBV27	NA	NA	16	TRBJ2-6	TGTGCCAGCAGTTTACCGTCGGGGTCTGGGGCCAACGTCCTGACTTTC	CASSLPSGSGANVLTF
TRBV6-5	NA	NA	15	TRBJ2-1	TGTGCCAGCAGTTATCAATTTGGCGGATACAATGAGCAGTTCTTC	CASSYQFGGYNEQFF
TRBV6-5	TRBD2	NA	13	TRBJ2-5	TGTGCCAGCAGGGGACTAACCCTGGAGACCCAGTACTTC	CASRGLTLETQYF
TRBV7-9	NA	NA	15	TRBJ2-5	TGTGCCAGCAGCCTGAAGACCTGGGTGGAGGAGACCCAGTACTTC	CASSLKTWVEETQYF
TRBV20-1	NA	NA	10	TRBJ2-7	TGCAGTGCTAGGCAGGACGAGCAGTACTTC	CSARQDEQYF